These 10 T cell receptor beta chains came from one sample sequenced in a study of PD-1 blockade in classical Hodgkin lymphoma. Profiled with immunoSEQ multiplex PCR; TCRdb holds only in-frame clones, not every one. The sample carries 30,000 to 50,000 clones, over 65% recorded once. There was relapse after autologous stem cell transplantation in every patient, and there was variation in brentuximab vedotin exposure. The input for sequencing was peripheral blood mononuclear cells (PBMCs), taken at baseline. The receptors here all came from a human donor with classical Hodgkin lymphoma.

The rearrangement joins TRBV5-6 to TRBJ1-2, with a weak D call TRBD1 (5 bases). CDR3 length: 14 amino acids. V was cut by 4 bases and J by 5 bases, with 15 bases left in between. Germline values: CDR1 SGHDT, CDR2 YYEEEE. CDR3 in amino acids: CASSTTWEGYGYTF. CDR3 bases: TGTGCCAGCAGCACCACCTGGGAGGGGTATGGCTACACCTTC.

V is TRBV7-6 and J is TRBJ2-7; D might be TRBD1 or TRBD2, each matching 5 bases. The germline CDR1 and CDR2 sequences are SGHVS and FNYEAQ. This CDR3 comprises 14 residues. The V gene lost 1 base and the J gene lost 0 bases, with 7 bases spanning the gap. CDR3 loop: CASSLVGGSYEQYF. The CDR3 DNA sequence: TGTGCCAGCAGCTTAGTTGGGGGCTCCTACGAGCAGTACTTC.

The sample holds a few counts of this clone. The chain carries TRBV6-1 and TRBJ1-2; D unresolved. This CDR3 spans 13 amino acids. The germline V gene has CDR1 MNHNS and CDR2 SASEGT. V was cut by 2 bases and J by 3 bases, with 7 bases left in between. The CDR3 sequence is CASSEPQYYGYTF. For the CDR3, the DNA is TGTGCCAGCAGTGAACCGCAGTACTATGGCTACACCTTC.

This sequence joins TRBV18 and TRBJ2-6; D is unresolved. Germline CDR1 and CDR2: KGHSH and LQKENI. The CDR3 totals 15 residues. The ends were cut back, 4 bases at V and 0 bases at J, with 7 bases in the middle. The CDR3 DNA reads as TGTGCCAGCTCACTGGACGGCTCTGGGGCCAACGTCCTGACTTTC. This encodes CASSLDGSGANVLTF.

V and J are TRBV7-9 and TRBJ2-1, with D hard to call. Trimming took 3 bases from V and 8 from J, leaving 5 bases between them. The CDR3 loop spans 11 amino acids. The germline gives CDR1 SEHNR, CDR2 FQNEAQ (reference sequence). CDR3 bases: TGTGCCAGCAGCTTCACCCATGAGCAGTTCTTC. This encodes CASSFTHEQFF. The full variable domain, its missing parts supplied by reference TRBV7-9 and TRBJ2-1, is DTGVSQNPRHKITKRGQNVTFRCDPISEHNRLYWYRQTLGQGPEFLTYFQNEAQLEKSRLLSDRFSAERPKGSFSTLEIQRTEQGDSAMYLCASSFTHEQFFGPGTRLTVL.

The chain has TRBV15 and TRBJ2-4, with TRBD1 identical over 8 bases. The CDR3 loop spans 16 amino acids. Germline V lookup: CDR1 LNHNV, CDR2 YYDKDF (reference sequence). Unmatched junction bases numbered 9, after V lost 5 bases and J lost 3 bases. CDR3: CATSLQGANVKNIQYF. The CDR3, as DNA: TGTGCCACCAGCCTGCAGGGGGCTAATGTCAAAAACATTCAGTACTTC.

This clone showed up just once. The CDR3 sequence: CATIQNTEAFF. The CDR3 DNA follows: TGTGCCACTATACAGAACACTGAAGCTTTCTTT. V and J are TRBV10-3 and TRBJ1-1; D not resolved. This CDR3 spans 11 amino acids. Trimming pared 10 bases from V and 1 base from J, leaving 7 bases between. Germline CDR1 reads ENHRY; CDR2 reads SYGVKD.

For the CDR3, the DNA is TGTGCCAGCACCGGACAGCCTAGCTATGGCTACACCTTC. Translating gives CASTGQPSYGYTF. The chain has TRBV2 and TRBJ1-2, with D maybe TRBD1 (6 bases). There are 13 residues in the CDR3. Germline V gives CDR1 SNHLY, CDR2 FYNNEI. V was clipped by 7 bases and J by 4 bases, with 13 bases between them.

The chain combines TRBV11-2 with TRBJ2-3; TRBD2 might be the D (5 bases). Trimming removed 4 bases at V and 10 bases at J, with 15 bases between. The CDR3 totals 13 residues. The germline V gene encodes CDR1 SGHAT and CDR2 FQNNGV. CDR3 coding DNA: TGTGCCAGCAGCTCCGGGGTGGGTCAAGCGCAGTATTTT. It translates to CASSSGVGQAQYF.

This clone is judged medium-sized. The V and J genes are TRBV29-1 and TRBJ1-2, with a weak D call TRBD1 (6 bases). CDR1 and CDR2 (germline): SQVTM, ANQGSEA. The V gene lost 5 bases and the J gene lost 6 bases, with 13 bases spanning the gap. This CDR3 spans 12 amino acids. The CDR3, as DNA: TGCAGCGTTTTCAAGGGGGGTAATGGCTACACCTTC. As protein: CSVFKGGNGYTF.